The 28 T cell receptor beta chains reported below all come from one sample, sequenced in a study of T cells in Graves' hyperthyroidism and ophthalmopathy (dated by TCRdb to about 2019). Library generation was performed with multiplex PCR. Sequencing relied on an Illumina HiSeq 2000. TCR beta CDR3 regions were amplified from RNA transcripts. The TCR CDR3 was subjected to a first round of RT-PCR using the HTBI primer set and the Qiagen OneStep RT-PCR kit. The public sequencing data were trimmed at Q25 with fastp and processed into clonotypes with MiXCR by TCRdb, which kept only in-frame beta chains. Under each unique CDR3 protein, matching rows form one entry showing the most common genes and DNA. Counted in this sample were some 570,000 distinct CDR3 sequences; 11% to 15% of them appeared once. The leading ten clones occupy around 7% of the sample. What was sequenced was blood. Receptor source: a woman aged 18 to 35 with Graves' ophthalmopathy.

There are many counts of this clonotype. J is TRBJ2-1 and V is TRBV11-2, with 7 nucleotides matching TRBD2. Per the germline V gene, CDR1 is SGHAT and CDR2 is FQNNGV. Trimming cost V 2 bases and J 2 bases; bases outside gene matches: 3. This CDR3 is 15 amino acids long. The CDR3 DNA follows: TGTGCCAGCAGCTTACTAGCGGCAACCTACAATGAGCAGTTCTTC. This codes for CASSLLAATYNEQFF.

Many counts were recorded for this clonotype. The chain has TRBV6-1 and TRBJ1-6; D is ambiguous. Germline V gene sequence: CDR1 MNHNS, CDR2 SASEGT. Trimming removed 6 bases from V and 7 bases from J, with 13 bases in between. This CDR3 comprises 14 residues. CDR3 amino acids: CASRREERNSPLHF. CDR3 DNA: TGTGCCAGCAGGAGAGAGGAGAGGAATTCACCCCTCCACTTT.

This clonotype was counted at least ten times. The J gene is TRBJ1-5, the V gene TRBV6-1, with 8 bases fitting TRBD1. CDR1 MNHNS and CDR2 SASEGT come from the germline V gene. With 2 bases clipped from V and 1 base from J, the junction kept 4 bases outside the gene matches. This CDR3 spans 16 amino acids. The CDR3 sequence: CASSEQGAGSNQPQHF. Written as DNA, the CDR3 is TGTGCCAGCAGTGAACAGGGGGCTGGAAGCAATCAGCCCCAGCATTTT.

This clonotype was recorded at least ten times. V usage is TRBV28 and J usage is TRBJ2-7; 7 positions agree with TRBD1. This CDR3 has 15 amino acids. The germline V gene has CDR1 MDHEN and CDR2 SYDVKM. V lost 5 bases and J lost 2; bases outside the gene matches: 9. The CDR3 DNA sequence: TGTGCCAGCAGTCTCCTTTACAGGGGTGCCTACGAGCAGTACTTC. Its translation: CASSLLYRGAYEQYF.

The chain uses TRBV7-9 and TRBJ2-3, with 8 bases aligning to TRBD2. Germline CDR1 SEHNR, CDR2 FQNEAQ (reference sequence). The CDR3 is made up of 17 amino acids. The J segment lost 1 base and the V segment lost 3 bases, leaving 9 bases of the junction unmatched. This chain's CDR3 is CASSFLSGSRRTDTQYF. The CDR3 DNA reads TGTGCCAGCAGCTTCTTAAGCGGGAGCCGTCGCACAGATACGCAGTATTTT.

The chain recombines TRBV20-1 with TRBJ1-2, with TRBD1 matching over 10 bases. V dropped 6 bases and J dropped 8; count of bases not matched to a gene: 12. There are 14 residues in the CDR3. Looked up from germline, CDR1 is DFQATT and CDR2 is SNEGSKA (reference sequence). The CDR3 is CSANTGTGEGGYTF. In DNA form, the CDR3 reads TGCAGTGCCAACACCGGGACAGGGGAAGGAGGCTACACCTTC.

The V gene is TRBV30, the J gene TRBJ2-1; TRBD2 matches 7 bases. The CDR3 consists of 17 residues. After removal of 0 bases from V and 9 bases from J, the junction contained 17 bases not matched to a gene. Looked up from germline, CDR1 is GTSNPN and CDR2 is SVGIG (reference sequence). The CDR3 DNA is TGTGCCTGGAGTGTGGGCCGACCAGGGACTAAGAGGAGTGAGCAGTTCTTC. This sequence encodes CAWSVGRPGTKRSEQFF. Using reference TRBV30 and TRBJ2-1 for the parts outside the CDR3, the full variable domain is SQTIHQWPATLVQPVGSPLSLECTVEGTSNPNLYWYRQAAGRGLQLLFYSVGIGQISSEVPQNLSASRPQDRQFILSSKKLLLSDSGFYLCAWSVGRPGTKRSEQFFGPGTRLTVL.

At least ten counts were recorded for this clonotype. This sequence joins TRBV7-2 and TRBJ2-5; 8 bases are a match to TRBD2. The CDR3 has 15 amino acids. Germline trimming cut 6 bases from V and 4 bases from J; bases unmatched to any gene: 10. Germline V CDR1 and CDR2: SGHTA, FQGNSA. CDR3 DNA sequence: TGTGCCAGCAGTTCCGGGACTAGAGGACTAGAGACCCAGTACTTC. Its translation is CASSSGTRGLETQYF.

This chain links TRBV3-1 with TRBJ2-1; 12 bases agree with TRBD2. The V gene's germline CDR1 is LGHDT and CDR2 YNNKEL (reference sequence). The ends lost 0 bases at V and 1 base at J; junction bases unmatched: 4. The CDR3 spans 18 residues. The CDR3 region has the DNA TGTGCCAGCAGCCAAGAGCTAGCGGGAGGGGAGTCCTACAATGAGCAGTTCTTC. Its translation is CASSQELAGGESYNEQFF.

Many counts were recorded for this clonotype. The rearrangement links TRBV27 to TRBJ1-1, with 9 bases that match TRBD1. CDR3 length: 14 residues. The junction had 3 bases not matched to a gene; V was cut back by 6 bases and J by 1 base. Germline CDR1 and CDR2: MNHEY and SMNVEV (reference sequence). The CDR3 protein is CASRRQGGNTEAFF. The CDR3 region has the DNA TGTGCCAGCAGAAGACAGGGGGGGAACACTGAAGCTTTCTTT.

This clonotype has at least ten counts. The V gene is TRBV7-9, the J gene TRBJ2-5, with 12 bases matching TRBD2. The V gene's germline CDR1 is SEHNR and CDR2 FQNEAQ (reference sequence). V lost 3 bases and J lost 4; bases outside the gene matches: 3. The CDR3 has 15 amino acids. The CDR3 region is CASSFLAGGGETQYF. As DNA, the CDR3 is TGTGCCAGCAGCTTCCTAGCGGGAGGGGGAGAGACCCAGTACTTC.

The chain combines TRBV9 with TRBJ1-1, with a possible D match to TRBD1 (5 bases). Trimming shortened V by 0 bases and J by 6 bases, and 15 bases separated the two germline ends. The CDR3 has 15 residues. The germline gives CDR1 SGDLS, CDR2 YYNGEE. CDR3 DNA: TGTGCCAGCAGCGTAGGCGGGGCAGGGAAGCCTGAAGCTTTCTTT. It codes for CASSVGGAGKPEAFF.

The chain uses TRBV2 and TRBJ2-7; D unclear. The CDR3 is 14 amino acids. V was cut by 2 bases and J by 0 bases, with 8 bases left in between. Germline V CDR1 and CDR2: SNHLY, FYNNEI. The CDR3 is CASSEKPSSYEQYF. In nucleotides, the CDR3 is TGTGCCAGCAGTGAAAAGCCTTCCTCCTACGAGCAGTACTTC.

In regard to this clonotype: With a much larger clone just one base away, this may be a read error. The rearrangement links TRBV19 to TRBJ1-2; TRBD1 might be the D (5 bases). The CDR3 is made up of 15 amino acids. Germline CDR1 and CDR2: LNHDA and SQIVND (reference sequence). Deletions cut 5 bases from V and 4 bases from J, with 17 bases between. The CDR3 region is CASSVWGAGPYGYTF. The CDR3 DNA reads TGTGCCAGTAGTGTATGGGGCGCCGGGCCCTATGGCTACACCTTC.

This clonotype turned up a few times. The gene calls are TRBV6-5 and TRBJ2-1; 7 bases are a match to TRBD2. J was trimmed by 15 bases and V by 0 bases; bases with no gene match: 17. CDR3 length: 16 residues. Germline CDR1 and CDR2: MNHEY and SVGAGI. Here the CDR3 DNA reads TGTGCCAGCAGTTACTCCCTCCCGGGCCCTGGGGAGGGTGGGTTCTTC. Its translation: CASSYSLPGPGEGGFF.

The rearrangement links TRBV13 to TRBJ2-7; 12 nucleotides agree with TRBD2. V was pared by 4 bases and J by 6 bases, with 16 bases of the junction left unmatched. In germline, CDR1 is PRHDT, CDR2 FYEKMQ (reference sequence). The CDR3 has 18 amino acids. The CDR3 is CASSSDRRLAGGMGEQYF. CDR3 DNA sequence: TGTGCCAGCAGCTCCGATCGGAGGCTAGCGGGAGGGATGGGCGAGCAGTACTTC.

This chain uses TRBV9 with TRBJ2-7; 11 bases are a match to TRBD2. The CDR3 runs 14 residues. V trimming: 4 bases; J trimming: 6 bases; junction bases outside the gene matches: 6. Germline CDR1 is SGDLS and CDR2 is YYNGEE. CDR3 sequence (DNA): TGTGCCAGCAGCTCAACTAGCGGGAGTCCCGAGCAGTACTTC. It codes for CASSSTSGSPEQYF.

The chain carries TRBV4-1 and TRBJ2-7; 8 bases fit TRBD2. Germline-derived CDR1 and CDR2 are MGHRA and YSYEKL. V gave up 4 bases and J gave up 4 bases; unmatched junction bases: 12. The CDR3 sequence is 16 residues long. The DNA for the CDR3 is TGCGCCAGCAGCCGCTGGGGGGGCGGGAGGTGGTACGAGCAGTACTTC. Its protein is CASSRWGGGRWYEQYF.

This clonotype came up many times. The chain employs TRBV20-1 and TRBJ2-7; 13 positions agree with TRBD2. With V trimmed by 4 bases and J by 3 bases, 3 bases remained unmatched. CDR1 DFQATT and CDR2 SNEGSKA come from the germline V gene (reference sequence). This CDR3 has 14 residues. CDR3 sequence reads: CSATGTSGVYEQYF. CDR3 in DNA: TGCAGTGCTACCGGGACTAGCGGGGTCTACGAGCAGTACTTC.

As to this clonotype: Being one base from a much bigger clone, this may be a read error. This chain uses TRBV28 with TRBJ1-6, with 10 bases matching TRBD1. Per germline, CDR1 MDHEN and CDR2 SYDVKM. This CDR3 comprises 15 residues. The V and J ends lost 6 bases and 9 bases, in that order; junction bases with no gene match: 8. The CDR3 loop reads CASRPGQGSGSPLHF. CDR3 coding DNA: TGTGCCAGCAGGCCGGGACAGGGGTCAGGTTCACCCCTCCACTTT.

Many counts were recorded for this clonotype. The J gene is TRBJ1-2, the V gene TRBV24-1; 9 nucleotides agree with TRBD1. CDR1 and CDR2 (germline): KGHDR, SFDVKD. The CDR3 covers 16 residues. J gave up 3 bases and V 5 bases, and 9 bases lay outside the gene matches. The CDR3 reads CATSAGTGLVDYGYTF. CDR3 DNA: TGTGCCACCAGTGCCGGGACAGGGCTTGTGGACTATGGCTACACCTTC.

The sample holds many counts of this clonotype. V usage is TRBV28 and J usage is TRBJ2-7; D is undetermined. The CDR3 runs 15 residues. Trimming removed 6 bases from V and 2 bases from J, with 17 bases in between. From germline, CDR1 is MDHEN and CDR2 SYDVKM. The DNA of the CDR3 is TGTGCCAGCAGCTTCTCGGGCGCAATCGCCTACGAGCAGTACTTC. Its translation: CASSFSGAIAYEQYF.

The table lists this clonotype with a few counts. In nucleotides, the CDR3 is TGCAGTGTCCCTATCTGGGAGGACTACAATGAGCAGTTCTTC. Residues: CSVPIWEDYNEQFF. The V gene is TRBV20-1, the J gene TRBJ2-1; D possibly corresponds to TRBD2 (6 bases). The germline V gene encodes CDR1 DFQATT and CDR2 SNEGSKA (reference sequence). The germline V and J ends were trimmed by 7 bases and 3 bases, with 16 bases remaining between them. The CDR3 loop spans 14 amino acids.

The chain carries TRBV5-1 and TRBJ2-1; 8 bases match TRBD2. After removal of 0 bases from V and 1 base from J, the junction contained 6 bases not matched to a gene. The CDR3 sequence is 17 residues long. Germline V gene sequence: CDR1 SGHRS, CDR2 YFSETQ. The CDR3 DNA follows: TGCGCCAGCAGCTTGGGGAGCGGGAGTATATCCTACAATGAGCAGTTCTTC. As protein: CASSLGSGSISYNEQFF.

At least ten counts were recorded for this clonotype. V and J are TRBV7-2 and TRBJ2-3; tentative D call: TRBD2 (5 bases). V was cut by 1 base and J by 7 bases, with 24 bases left in between. The CDR3 has 18 amino acids. Germline V gives CDR1 SGHTA, CDR2 FQGNSA. In DNA, the CDR3 is TGTGCCAGCAGCTTAGAGTGGGAGTTTCTGGGTTCCTCAAATACGCAGTATTTT. This encodes CASSLEWEFLGSSNTQYF.

The V and J genes are TRBV4-2 and TRBJ2-2; D is possibly TRBD2 (6 bases). Germline-derived CDR1 and CDR2 are LGHNA and YNFKEQ. The length of the CDR3 is 16 residues. V was shortened by 0 bases and J by 4 bases, with 12 bases between the two germline ends. The CDR3 spells CASSQDAGLVTGELFF. The CDR3 DNA sequence: TGTGCCAGCAGCCAAGACGCGGGATTAGTCACCGGGGAGCTGTTTTTT.

V gene TRBV6-4 combines with J gene TRBJ2-2, with D possibly matching TRBD1 (5 bases). The germline CDR1 and CDR2 sequences are MRHNA and SNTAGT. V gave up 11 bases and J gave up 6 bases, with 13 bases separating them. The CDR3 totals 12 residues. CDR3 region: CAPEEGAGELFF. In DNA form, the CDR3 reads TGTGCCCCCGAAGAAGGGGCCGGGGAGCTGTTTTTT.

This clonotype came up many times. V and J are TRBV27 and TRBJ2-1; 8 bases are a match to TRBD2. CDR3 length equals 15 residues. Trimming removed 1 base from V and 3 bases from J; junction bases left unmatched: 2. Germline V gene data show CDR1 as MNHEY and CDR2 as SMNVEV (reference sequence). CDR3: CASSLWLAGYNEQFF. As DNA, the CDR3 is TGTGCCAGCAGTTTATGGCTAGCGGGCTACAATGAGCAGTTCTTC.